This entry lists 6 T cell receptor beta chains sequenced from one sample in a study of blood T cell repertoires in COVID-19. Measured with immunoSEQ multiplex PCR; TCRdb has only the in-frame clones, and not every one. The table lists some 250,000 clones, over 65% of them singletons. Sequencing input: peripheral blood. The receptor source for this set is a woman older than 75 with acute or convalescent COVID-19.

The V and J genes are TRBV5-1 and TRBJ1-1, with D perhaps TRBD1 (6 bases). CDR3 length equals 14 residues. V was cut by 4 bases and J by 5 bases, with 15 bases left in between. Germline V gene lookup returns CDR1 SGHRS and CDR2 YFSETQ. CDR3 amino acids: CASSPQGGGTEAFF. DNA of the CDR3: TGCGCCAGCAGCCCACAGGGCGGTGGAACTGAAGCTTTCTTT.

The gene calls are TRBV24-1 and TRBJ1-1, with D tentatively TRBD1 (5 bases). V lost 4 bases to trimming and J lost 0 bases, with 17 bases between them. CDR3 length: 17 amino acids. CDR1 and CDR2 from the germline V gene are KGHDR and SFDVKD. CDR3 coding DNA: TGTGCCACCAGTGACCTAGTAACAGGCCACTTGAACACTGAAGCTTTCTTT. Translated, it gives CATSDLVTGHLNTEAFF.

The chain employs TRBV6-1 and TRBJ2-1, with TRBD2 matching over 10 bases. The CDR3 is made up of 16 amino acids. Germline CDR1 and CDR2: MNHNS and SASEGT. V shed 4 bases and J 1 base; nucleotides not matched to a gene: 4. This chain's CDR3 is CASSASSGGSYNEQFF. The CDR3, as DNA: TGTGCCAGCAGTGCGTCTAGCGGGGGTTCCTACAATGAGCAGTTCTTC.

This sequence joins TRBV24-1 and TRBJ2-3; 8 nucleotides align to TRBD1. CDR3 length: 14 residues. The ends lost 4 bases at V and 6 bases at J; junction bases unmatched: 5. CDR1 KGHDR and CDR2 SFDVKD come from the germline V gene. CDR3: CATSDTTGADTQYF. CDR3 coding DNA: TGTGCCACCAGTGACACGACAGGGGCGGATACGCAGTATTTT.

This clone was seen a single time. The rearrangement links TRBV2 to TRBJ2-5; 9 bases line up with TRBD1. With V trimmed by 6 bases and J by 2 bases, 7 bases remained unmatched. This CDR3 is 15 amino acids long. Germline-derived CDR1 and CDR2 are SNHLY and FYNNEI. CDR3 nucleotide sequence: TGTGCCAGCAGGATCGCAGGGACAGGGCAAGAGACCCAGTACTTC. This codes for CASRIAGTGQETQYF.

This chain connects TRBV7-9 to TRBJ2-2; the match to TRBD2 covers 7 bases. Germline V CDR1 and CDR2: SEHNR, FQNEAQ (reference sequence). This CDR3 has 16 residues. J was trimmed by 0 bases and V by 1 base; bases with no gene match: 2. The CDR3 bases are TGTGCCAGCAGCTTAGGTCTAGCGGCGAACACCGGGGAGCTGTTTTTT. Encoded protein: CASSLGLAANTGELFF.